This T cell receptor (beta chain) derives from a study of blood T cell repertoires in COVID-19. As for the study in general: Acute-phase and convalescent COVID-19 samples originated in the United States, Italy and Spain.

Clones were sequenced by immunoSEQ multiplex PCR, and TCRdb holds only the in-frame ones, with some missing. The sample shows about 240,000 clones, approximately 82% of them seen only once. The CDR3 sequence is 13 residues long. J gave up 7 bases and V 5 bases, and 8 bases lay outside the gene matches. The chain employs TRBV12-3 or TRBV12-4 and TRBJ2-7; the match to TRBD1 covers 7 bases. The specimen was peripheral blood. This TCR derives from a young man who had recovered from COVID-19. Here the CDR3 reads CASSETGLGEQYF. The CDR3 DNA reads TGTGCCAGCAGTGAGACAGGGCTTGGGGAGCAGTACTTC.